Listed below are T cell receptor beta chains from one sample, sequenced in a study of cytomegalovirus exposure and HLA in healthy donors. Assay: immunoSEQ multiplex PCR; the TCRdb copy retains only in-frame clones and omits some. Of more than 45,000 clones in the sample, about 70% are singletons; the top ten hold roughly 6.5%. Sequencing input: PBMCs. The origin of the receptors is a man aged 25 to 40 in good health and CMV-seronegative. Both conserved end residues are part of each CDR3. The D gene is left open where the match is weak. Some rows have no size entry. The others give once, few or many, or a class for an expanded clone.

clone size: .
J gene: TRBJ2-7
D gene: .
V gene: TRBV27
CDR3 protein: CASSLSGQGLNEQYF
CDR3 DNA: TGTGCCAGCAGTTTGTCGGGACAAGGCCTAAACGAGCAGTACTTC

clone size: .
J gene: TRBJ1-1
D gene: TRBD1
V gene: TRBV5-1
CDR3 protein: CASSSDRGDTEAFF
CDR3 DNA: TGCGCCAGCAGCTCGGACAGGGGGGACACTGAAGCTTTCTTT

clone size: .
J gene: TRBJ1-1
D gene: TRBD1
V gene: TRBV11-2
CDR3 protein: CASSSGQTNTEAFF
CDR3 DNA: TGTGCCAGCAGTTCGGGACAGACGAACACTGAAGCTTTCTTT

clone size: .
J gene: TRBJ2-5
D gene: TRBD1
V gene: TRBV27
CDR3 protein: CASSKDRGGETQYF
CDR3 DNA: TGTGCCAGCAGTAAAGACAGGGGAGGAGAGACCCAGTACTTC

clone size: once
J gene: TRBJ2-3
D gene: .
V gene: TRBV6-6
CDR3 protein: CASTRRGRGGTDTQYF
CDR3 DNA: TGTGCCAGCACCCGAAGGGGCAGGGGGGGCACAGATACGCAGTATTTT

clone size: .
J gene: TRBJ2-2
D gene: TRBD1
V gene: TRBV10-3
CDR3 protein: CATKGDSRSGELFF
CDR3 DNA: TGTGCCACGAAGGGGGACAGTAGGTCCGGGGAGCTGTTTTTT

clone size: .
J gene: TRBJ2-1
D gene: .
V gene: TRBV19
CDR3 protein: CASSTREESYNEQFF
CDR3 DNA: TGTGCCAGTAGCACTCGTGAGGAGTCCTACAATGAGCAGTTCTTC

clone size: .
J gene: TRBJ2-5
D gene: .
V gene: TRBV5-1
CDR3 protein: CASSPGRLGQETQYF
CDR3 DNA: TGCGCCAGCAGCCCCGGGAGACTAGGGCAAGAGACCCAGTACTTC

clone size: .
J gene: TRBJ2-3
D gene: TRBD2
V gene: TRBV5-4
CDR3 protein: CASSIGLAGGTDTQYF
CDR3 DNA: TGTGCCAGCAGCATCGGACTAGCGGGAGGCACAGATACGCAGTATTTT

clone size: .
J gene: TRBJ1-5
D gene: TRBD1
V gene: TRBV6-5
CDR3 protein: CASSLGQVNNQPQHF
CDR3 DNA: TGTGCCAGCAGCTTGGGACAGGTTAACAATCAGCCCCAGCATTTT

clone size: few
J gene: TRBJ2-5
D gene: TRBD2
V gene: TRBV18
CDR3 protein: CASSPRAGGRETQYF
CDR3 DNA: TGTGCCAGCTCACCAAGGGCGGGAGGGAGAGAGACCCAGTACTTC

clone size: .
J gene: TRBJ1-2
D gene: .
V gene: TRBV6-1
CDR3 protein: CASSEPRENYGYTF
CDR3 DNA: TGTGCCAGCAGTGAGCCCCGGGAAAACTATGGCTACACCTTC

clone size: .
J gene: TRBJ2-5
D gene: .
V gene: TRBV5-6
CDR3 protein: CASRGAARETQYF
CDR3 DNA: TGTGCCAGCAGGGGGGCAGCAAGAGAGACCCAGTACTTC

clone size: .
J gene: TRBJ2-3
D gene: TRBD2
V gene: TRBV4-2
CDR3 protein: CASSQDAGDTDTQYF
CDR3 DNA: TGTGCCAGCAGCCAAGATGCGGGAGATACAGATACGCAGTATTTT

clone size: few
J gene: TRBJ1-2
D gene: .
V gene: TRBV4-2
CDR3 protein: CASSQDKGPNYGGYTF
CDR3 DNA: TGTGCCAGCAGCCAAGATAAGGGGCCAAACTATGGGGGCTACACCTTC

clone size: few
J gene: TRBJ1-1
D gene: .
V gene: TRBV4-1
CDR3 protein: CASSQVGRGRGTEAFF
CDR3 DNA: TGCGCCAGCAGCCAAGTGGGGAGGGGTAGGGGCACTGAAGCTTTCTTT

clone size: few
J gene: TRBJ1-1
D gene: .
V gene: TRBV2
CDR3 protein: CASRGQGGQAAEAFF
CDR3 DNA: TGTGCCAGCAGGGGGCAGGGTGGGCAGGCAGCTGAAGCTTTCTTT

clone size: .
J gene: TRBJ2-2
D gene: TRBD2
V gene: TRBV10-3
CDR3 protein: CAIAGSGIMLGTGELFF
CDR3 DNA: TGTGCCATCGCCGGTAGCGGGATAATGTTAGGGACCGGGGAGCTGTTTTTT

clone size: .
J gene: TRBJ2-2
D gene: .
V gene: TRBV19
CDR3 protein: CASSIPQYTGELFF
CDR3 DNA: TGTGCCAGTAGTATCCCACAGTACACCGGGGAGCTGTTTTTT

clone size: few
J gene: TRBJ1-1
D gene: .
V gene: TRBV5-6
CDR3 protein: CASSFSTEAFF
CDR3 DNA: TGTGCCAGCAGCTTCTCCACTGAAGCTTTCTTT

clone size: .
J gene: TRBJ2-3
D gene: .
V gene: TRBV10-3
CDR3 protein: CAISEYAGGTDTQYF
CDR3 DNA: TGTGCCATCAGTGAGTATGCAGGGGGCACAGATACGCAGTATTTT

clone size: .
J gene: TRBJ2-1
D gene: TRBD2
V gene: TRBV10-1
CDR3 protein: CASGLTSGRYNEQFF
CDR3 DNA: TGCGCCAGCGGATTGACTAGCGGGAGGTACAATGAGCAGTTCTTC

clone size: few
J gene: TRBJ2-7
D gene: TRBD1
V gene: TRBV27
CDR3 protein: CASSLSGQGASYEQYF
CDR3 DNA: TGTGCCAGCAGTTTATCGGGACAGGGGGCCTCCTACGAGCAGTACTTC

clone size: .
J gene: TRBJ2-1
D gene: TRBD2
V gene: TRBV7-8
CDR3 protein: CASSYRRTSGPKWESNEQFF
CDR3 DNA: TGTGCCAGCAGCTACCGTCGGACTAGCGGCCCAAAATGGGAAAGCAATGAGCAGTTCTTC

clone size: .
J gene: TRBJ2-1
D gene: TRBD1
V gene: TRBV27
CDR3 protein: CASSMFPGQSDNEQFF
CDR3 DNA: TGTGCCAGCAGTATGTTTCCGGGACAGAGCGACAATGAGCAGTTCTTC

clone size: .
J gene: TRBJ1-2
D gene: TRBD1
V gene: TRBV27
CDR3 protein: CASSPFTGADGYTF
CDR3 DNA: TGTGCCAGCAGCCCTTTTACAGGGGCTGACGGCTACACCTTC

clone size: few
J gene: TRBJ1-4
D gene: TRBD1
V gene: TRBV6-1
CDR3 protein: CASSEVKGQGNEKLFF
CDR3 DNA: TGTGCCAGCAGTGAAGTCAAAGGACAGGGAAATGAAAAACTGTTTTTT

clone size: .
J gene: TRBJ2-2
D gene: .
V gene: TRBV9
CDR3 protein: CASSVGRERNTGELFF
CDR3 DNA: TGTGCCAGCAGCGTAGGACGGGAGAGGAACACCGGGGAGCTGTTTTTT

clone size: .
J gene: TRBJ1-1
D gene: .
V gene: TRBV18
CDR3 protein: CASSPIYQAFF
CDR3 DNA: TGTGCCAGCTCACCAATATATCAAGCTTTCTTT

clone size: .
J gene: TRBJ2-7
D gene: TRBD1
V gene: TRBV5-1
CDR3 protein: CASSLRQGVDYEQYF
CDR3 DNA: TGCGCCAGCAGCCTGAGACAGGGTGTGGATTACGAGCAGTACTTC

clone size: once
J gene: TRBJ1-2
D gene: .
V gene: TRBV12-5
CDR3 protein: CASGFGVPPSGYTF
CDR3 DNA: TGTGCTAGTGGTTTCGGGGTCCCCCCGAGCGGCTACACCTTC

clone size: .
J gene: TRBJ1-5
D gene: TRBD1
V gene: TRBV7-2
CDR3 protein: CASSGTGTGNNQPQHF
CDR3 DNA: TGTGCCAGCAGCGGAACCGGGACAGGTAACAATCAGCCCCAGCATTTT

clone size: .
J gene: TRBJ2-6
D gene: .
V gene: TRBV5-1
CDR3 protein: CASSPTSSGANVLTF
CDR3 DNA: TGCGCCAGCAGCCCCACCAGCTCTGGGGCCAACGTCCTGACTTTC

clone size: .
J gene: TRBJ2-1
D gene: .
V gene: TRBV27
CDR3 protein: CASRSELANRYNEQFF
CDR3 DNA: TGTGCCAGCCGGTCCGAGCTAGCAAACCGTTACAATGAGCAGTTCTTC

clone size: .
J gene: TRBJ2-2
D gene: .
V gene: TRBV7-9
CDR3 protein: CASSLPGLNTGELFF
CDR3 DNA: TGTGCCAGCAGCTTACCGGGATTGAACACCGGGGAGCTGTTTTTT

clone size: .
J gene: TRBJ1-1
D gene: TRBD1
V gene: TRBV5-1
CDR3 protein: CASSSGGMTEAFF
CDR3 DNA: TGCGCCAGCAGCTCAGGGGGGATGACTGAAGCTTTCTTT

clone size: .
J gene: TRBJ2-2
D gene: .
V gene: TRBV19
CDR3 protein: CASSILGVNTGELFF
CDR3 DNA: TGTGCCAGTAGTATACTAGGGGTCAACACCGGGGAGCTGTTTTTT

clone size: .
J gene: TRBJ1-1
D gene: TRBD1
V gene: TRBV6-5
CDR3 protein: CATSTGVTEAFF
CDR3 DNA: TGTGCCACATCGACAGGGGTCACTGAAGCTTTCTTT

clone size: .
J gene: TRBJ2-1
D gene: TRBD1
V gene: TRBV30
CDR3 protein: CAWSGFRDRGLAGSYNEQFF
CDR3 DNA: TGTGCCTGGAGTGGGTTCCGGGACAGGGGGCTTGCGGGCTCCTACAATGAGCAGTTCTTC

clone size: few
J gene: TRBJ1-4
D gene: .
V gene: TRBV5-6
CDR3 protein: CASSLARRDEKLFF
CDR3 DNA: TGTGCCAGCAGCTTGGCCAGGCGGGATGAAAAACTGTTTTTT

clone size: .
J gene: TRBJ1-5
D gene: TRBD1
V gene: TRBV5-4
CDR3 protein: CASSQEGANQPQHF
CDR3 DNA: TGTGCCAGCAGCCAGGAGGGGGCCAATCAGCCCCAGCATTTT